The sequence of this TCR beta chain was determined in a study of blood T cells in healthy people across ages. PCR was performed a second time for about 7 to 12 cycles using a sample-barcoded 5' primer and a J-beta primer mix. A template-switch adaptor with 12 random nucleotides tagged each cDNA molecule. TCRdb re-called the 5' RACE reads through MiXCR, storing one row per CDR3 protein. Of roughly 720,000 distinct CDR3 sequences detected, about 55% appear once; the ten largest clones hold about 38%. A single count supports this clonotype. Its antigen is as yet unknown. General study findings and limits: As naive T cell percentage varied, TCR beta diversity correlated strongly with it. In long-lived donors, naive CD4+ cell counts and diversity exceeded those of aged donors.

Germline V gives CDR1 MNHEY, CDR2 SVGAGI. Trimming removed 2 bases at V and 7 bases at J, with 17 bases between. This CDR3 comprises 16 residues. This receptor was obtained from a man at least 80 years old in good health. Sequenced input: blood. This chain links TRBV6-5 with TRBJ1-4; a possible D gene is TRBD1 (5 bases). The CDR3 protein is CASSYMRGRRGEKLFF. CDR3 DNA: TGTGCCAGCAGTTACATGAGGGGACGGCGTGGTGAAAAACTGTTTTTT.